A single sample gave rise to the 10 T cell receptor beta chains below, sequenced in a study of T cells after yellow fever vaccination. MiXCR was run by TCRdb on the 5' RACE reads, yielding one entry per CDR3 protein. This table holds 400,000 to 650,000 distinct CDR3 sequences, just over 20% found once. The sequences come from PBMCs, collected approximately 22 days after the first yellow fever vaccination. These receptors originate from a young man who received the YFV17D yellow fever vaccine.

The table lists this clonotype with a few counts. J is TRBJ1-4 and V is TRBV13, with TRBD1 matching over 7 bases. The CDR3 is 14 residues long. After removal of 4 bases from V and 8 bases from J, the junction contained 7 bases not matched to a gene. The germline V gene has CDR1 PRHDT and CDR2 FYEKMQ (reference sequence). CDR3 DNA sequence: TGTGCCAGCAGCTCGACAGGGCTGGGAGAAAAACTGTTTTTT. Translating gives CASSSTGLGEKLFF. The variable domain in full, with the rest retrieved from reference TRBV13 and TRBJ1-4, is AAGVIQSPRHLIKEKRETATLKCYPIPRHDTVYWYQQGPGQDPQFLISFYEKMQSDKGSIPDRFSAQQFSDYHSELNMSSLELGDSALYFCASSSTGLGEKLFFGSGTQLSVL.

The chain couples TRBV24-1 to TRBJ2-1; 7 bases align to TRBD1. V shed 5 bases, J shed 5 bases, and the junction held 5 bases outside the gene matches. CDR3 length: 14 residues. Germline-derived CDR1 and CDR2 are KGHDR and SFDVKD. The CDR3, as DNA: TGTGCCACCAGTGGCTTCAGGGGGAACAATGAGCAGTTCTTC. Encoded protein: CATSGFRGNNEQFF.

The chain is built from TRBV13 and TRBJ1-3; the D is unclear. The CDR3 is made up of 13 amino acids. From germline, CDR1 is PRHDT and CDR2 FYEKMQ (reference sequence). Trimming removed 6 bases at V and 7 bases at J, with 13 bases between. The CDR3 DNA reads as TGTGCCAGCAGTATCGGGCTTAGCAACACCATATATTTT. Encoded protein: CASSIGLSNTIYF.

There are a few counts of this clonotype. V usage is TRBV5-5 and J usage is TRBJ1-2, with D tentatively TRBD1 (5 bases). The CDR3 is 15 amino acids. Germline lookup yields CDR1 SGHKS and CDR2 YYEKEE (reference sequence). With 5 bases removed from V and 5 bases from J, the gap between germline ends came to 19 bases. CDR3 in DNA: TGTGCCAGCAGTACTACTGGAGGGGCGGGGTATGGCTACACCTTC. It encodes CASSTTGGAGYGYTF. Full variable domain (remainder filled in from reference TRBV5-5 and TRBJ1-2): DAGVTQSPTHLIKTRGQQVTLRCSPISGHKSVSWYQQVLGQGPQFIFQYYEKEERGRGNFPDRFSARQFPNYSSELNVNALLLGDSALYLCASSTTGGAGYGYTFGSGTRLTVV.

In its sample, this clonotype was seen a few times. The rearrangement uses TRBV18 and TRBJ1-1; 7 bases agree with TRBD1. V shed 3 bases and J 4 bases; nucleotides not matched to a gene: 8. In germline, CDR1 is KGHSH, CDR2 LQKENI. The CDR3 length is 15 residues. The CDR3 region is CASSPPDRLGTEAFF. The CDR3 DNA sequence: TGTGCCAGCTCACCGCCGGACAGGCTAGGCACTGAAGCTTTCTTT.

This clonotype was counted between two and nine times. The chain has TRBV12-3 or TRBV12-4 and TRBJ1-1, with D possibly TRBD1 on 6 matching bases. The V end was cut by 6 bases, the J end by 0 bases, with 11 bases between. The CDR3 covers 14 residues. In DNA, the CDR3 is TGTGCCAGCAGAACGACAGGAATGAACACTGAAGCTTTCTTT. Protein sequence: CASRTTGMNTEAFF.

The chain has TRBV7-3 and TRBJ2-3; 7 bases line up with TRBD1. Germline values: CDR1 SGHTA, CDR2 FQGTGA. The ends lost 5 bases at V and 1 base at J; junction bases unmatched: 3. The CDR3 is 14 amino acids. This CDR3 reads CASSNGQGTDTQYF. CDR3 DNA sequence: TGTGCCAGCAGCAACGGACAGGGCACAGATACGCAGTATTTT.

This clonotype has more than one count but fewer than ten. The V call is TRBV6-1, the J call TRBJ1-2; no firm D call. V was shortened by 8 bases and J by 5 bases, with 21 bases between the two germline ends. CDR1 and CDR2 from the germline V gene are MNHNS and SASEGT. This CDR3 has 15 amino acids. In DNA, the CDR3 is TGTGCCAGCCTCTGGGCGTTGGGCGGAAAATATGGCTACACCTTC. Translated: CASLWALGGKYGYTF.

This clonotype was seen a handful of times. The V gene is TRBV11-2, the J gene TRBJ2-3; D call uncertain. Trimming took 0 bases from V and 4 from J, leaving 5 bases between them. The CDR3 totals 13 residues. CDR1 and CDR2 from the germline V gene are SGHAT and FQNNGV. The CDR3 here is CASSLDASDTQYF. CDR3 in DNA: TGTGCCAGCAGCTTAGACGCCTCAGATACGCAGTATTTT. Full variable domain (remainder filled in from reference TRBV11-2 and TRBJ2-3): EAGVAQSPRYKIIEKRQSVAFWCNPISGHATLYWYQQILGQGPKLLIQFQNNGVVDDSQLPKDRFSAERLKGVDSTLKIQPAKLEDSAVYLCASSLDASDTQYFGPGTRLTVL.

This clonotype was counted only a few times. The J gene is TRBJ2-7, the V gene TRBV12-3 or TRBV12-4, with a tentative D call TRBD2 (5 bases). The length of the CDR3 is 13 residues. V gave up 2 bases and J gave up 6 bases, with 11 bases separating them. The CDR3, as DNA: TGTGCCAGCAGTTTATTTCGAGGGCTCGAGCAGTACTTC. It specifies CASSLFRGLEQYF.